This T cell receptor beta chain was captured in a study of CD8 T cells in Susac syndrome (dated by TCRdb to about 2019). As for the study more broadly: Among the Susac syndrome patients who were sequenced, clinically active disease was present in more than 5 and clinical remission was observed in roughly eight. At blood withdrawal, Susac syndrome patients were either therapy-naive, taking corticosteroids (in some cases with IVIg as well), or taking IVIg alone. Repertoire sequencing was used to test whether CD8+ T cell activation and differentiation in Susac syndrome was antigen driven. Clonality of the CD8+ T cell repertoire was compared between around eleven healthy donors, approximately 14 Susac syndrome patients and 15 or so multiple sclerosis patients. The paper as a whole reports these results and caveats: Susac syndrome CD8+ repertoires showed clonal expansion, highest in CD8+ TEMRA cells and greater in clinically active than remitting patients. Roughly 15 and five Susac-specific public clones were found in the total CD8+ and CD8+ TEMRA repertoires, respectively. The TCR sequencing and HLA analysis was acknowledged to have included a relatively small number of individuals.

Concerning this clonotype itself: It has no known antigen specificity. No qualities accompany the bases; no much larger clone lies one base away.

RNA was extracted using the RNeasy kit, and roughly 0.5 to 1 ug of the RNA was reverse transcribed with random hexamers. TCR beta CDR3 regions were amplified with the immunoSEQ multiplex PCR assay covering 54 Vbeta and 13 Jbeta segments. To correct PCR amplification bias, a synthetic template baseline was used for both primer optimization and computational correction. On the study's bioinformatics: Only productive sequences were kept, with reads annotated to V, D and J genes according to IMGT and analyzed in immunoSEQ Analyzer. Clonality was calculated as one minus the Shannon entropy normalized by log2 of the number of productive unique sequences. Public and private clones were assessed among the 100 most prevalent clones of each patient and control. Clones were defined as Susac-specific when absent from the healthy and MS cohorts, from approximately 1,100 published viral clones and from other ImmuneACCESS disease sequences. The public reads were quality trimmed at Q25 with fastp and then assembled into clones with MiXCR by TCRdb, keeping productive beta chains. One record per CDR3 amino acid sequence lists the most common genes and DNA. The V and J calls were not made by the authors but by TCRdb's processing. The sample table shows nearly 25,000 distinct CDR3 sequences, and just over 90% are seen once. The leading ten clones occupy approximately 0.63% of the sample.

Its CDR3 holds 17 amino acids, cysteine through phenylalanine. Of all the DNA, just the CDR3 is kept, 51 bases in frame from base 1. Taken from the germline V gene, the CDR1 and CDR2 loops are MNHEY and SVGAGI. The V and J ends are trimmed by 2 bases and 2 bases, leaving 19 bases between them. Peripheral blood CD8+ and CD4+ T cells from healthy donors, Susac syndrome patients and multiple sclerosis patients were profiled by high-throughput TCR beta sequencing. Recently defined diagnostic criteria for definite or probable disease were met by the Susac syndrome patients. Bulk CD8+ and CD4+ T cells were purified magnetically by negative isolation, whereas CD8+ TEMRA cells were enriched by FACS. Blood was drawn into EDTA tubes, processed within 24 hours, and PBMCs were isolated by density gradient centrifugation. PBMCs intended for TCR sequencing were cryopreserved in liquid nitrogen and thawed later in a water bath at 37 degrees C. Purity of sorted or isolated CD4+, CD8+ and CD8+ TEMRA cells was at least 90%.

The sequence came from a human donor with Susac syndrome. The sequenced material came from CD8+ T cells from PBMCs. The V gene is TRBV6-5 and the J gene is TRBJ2-7; the D segment could be TRBD1, given 6 matching bases. CDR3 loop: CASSYGYRVVPPYEQYF. The nucleotides are TGTGCCAGCAGTTACGGCTACAGGGTAGTCCCCCCCTACGAGCAGTACTTC.